The 12 T cell receptor beta chains in this list originate from one sample, sequenced in a study of blood T cell repertoires in COVID-19. The repertoire was sequenced with immunoSEQ multiplex PCR; TCRdb's copy has only in-frame clones and lacks some. The sample includes over 200,000 clones, more than 75% of them seen just once. Sequencing was carried out using PBMCs or T cells enriched from blood (not recorded which). These receptors were collected from a man younger than 35 who had recovered from COVID-19.

The chain links TRBV19 to TRBJ2-3; a weak D match, TRBD1 (5 bases). The CDR3 has 13 amino acids. Trimming removed 9 bases from V and 1 base from J, with 11 bases in between. CDR1 is LNHDA and CDR2 is SQIVND in the germline V gene (reference sequence). The CDR3 here is CASASTGTDTQYF. The DNA for the CDR3 is TGTGCCAGCGCTTCGACAGGCACAGATACGCAGTATTTT. Full variable domain (rest looked up from reference TRBV19 and TRBJ2-3): DGGITQSPKYLFRKEGQNVTLSCEQNLNHDAMYWYRQDPGQGLRLIYYSQIVNDFQKGDIAEGYSVSREKKESFPLTVTSAQKNPTAFYLCASASTGTDTQYFGPGTRLTVL.

The rearrangement links TRBV7-2 to TRBJ1-1; D unresolved. Germline CDR1 and CDR2: SGHTA and FQGNSA. The length of the CDR3 is 15 residues. V dropped 5 bases and J dropped 0 bases, with 13 bases sitting between them. CDR3 nucleotide sequence: TGTGCCAGCAGCGGAGGAGCTACGATGAACACTGAAGCTTTCTTT. It codes for CASSGGATMNTEAFF.

The chain links TRBV19 to TRBJ2-7; 8 bases are a match to TRBD1. This CDR3 region has 14 residues. Germline loops: CDR1 LNHDA, CDR2 SQIVND (reference sequence). Trimming at V came to 5 bases and at J to 2 bases, leaving 5 bases not matched to a gene. The DNA for the CDR3 is TGTGCCAGTAGTCAGGACAGGGTTACCTACGAGCAGTACTTC. It specifies CASSQDRVTYEQYF. Full variable domain (rest looked up from reference TRBV19 and TRBJ2-7): DGGITQSPKYLFRKEGQNVTLSCEQNLNHDAMYWYRQDPGQGLRLIYYSQIVNDFQKGDIAEGYSVSREKKESFPLTVTSAQKNPTAFYLCASSQDRVTYEQYFGPGTRLTVT.

V is TRBV18 and J is TRBJ1-3; 7 bases are a match to TRBD1. The CDR3 runs 15 residues. V lost 3 bases, J lost 0 bases, and 2 bases stayed unmatched. The germline gives CDR1 KGHSH, CDR2 LQKENI. The CDR3, as DNA: TGTGCCAGCTCACCGGGACAGCTCTCTGGAAACACCATATATTTT. It yields the protein CASSPGQLSGNTIYF.

V is TRBV2 and J is TRBJ1-5; 7 positions match TRBD1. V was clipped by 5 bases and J by 3 bases; unmatched bases: 7. Looked up from germline, CDR1 is SNHLY and CDR2 is FYNNEI. CDR3 length: 15 residues. The CDR3 sequence is CASSSGTVNNQPQHF. DNA for the CDR3: TGTGCCAGCAGTTCTGGGACAGTCAACAATCAGCCCCAGCATTTT.

The chain carries TRBV19 and TRBJ1-6; D perhaps matches TRBD1 (6 bases). Looked up from germline, CDR1 is LNHDA and CDR2 is SQIVND (reference sequence). V was cut by 5 bases and J by 8 bases, with 10 bases left in between. This CDR3 region has 13 residues. The CDR3 region has the DNA TGTGCCAGTAGTGGCAGGGGATATTCACCCCTCCACTTT. Residues: CASSGRGYSPLHF.

This chain uses TRBV29-1 with TRBJ1-1, with 9 bases fitting TRBD1. From germline, CDR1 is SQVTM and CDR2 ANQGSEA. This CDR3 is 16 amino acids long. The ends lost 6 bases at V and 1 base at J; junction bases unmatched: 12. The CDR3 protein is CSVRDRALLENTEAFF. In DNA, the CDR3 is TGCAGCGTCCGGGACAGGGCCCTTCTGGAGAACACTGAAGCTTTCTTT.

The chain recombines TRBV6-5 with TRBJ2-5, with unresolved D. Germline-derived CDR1 and CDR2 are MNHEY and SVGAGI. The CDR3 length is 12 residues. Trimming left V 10 bases short and J 4 bases short, with 13 bases between. The DNA for the CDR3 is TGTGCCACCATCAGTGGCCCAGAGACCCAGTACTTC. Its protein is CATISGPETQYF.

The chain links TRBV19 to TRBJ2-5, with 7 bases lining up with TRBD2. This CDR3 is 15 amino acids long. Germline assignment: CDR1 LNHDA and CDR2 SQIVND (reference sequence). The V and J ends lost 3 bases and 3 bases, in that order; junction bases with no gene match: 7. CDR3 region: CASSITGLDKETQYF. The CDR3 bases are TGTGCCAGTAGTATTACCGGACTAGATAAAGAGACCCAGTACTTC.

The genes are TRBV7-3 and TRBJ1-1; D remains ambiguous. CDR3 size: 13 residues. The V gene's germline CDR1 is SGHTA and CDR2 FQGTGA. V lost 2 bases, J lost 5 bases, and 9 bases lay in between. CDR3 amino acids: CASSLDTGTEAFF. The CDR3 nucleotides are TGTGCCAGCAGCTTAGACACGGGAACTGAAGCTTTCTTT.

The chain joins TRBV28 to TRBJ1-5; 7 bases agree with TRBD1. V lost 9 bases, J lost 1 base, and 6 bases stayed unmatched. Per the germline V gene, CDR1 is MDHEN and CDR2 is SYDVKM. The CDR3 runs 14 residues. The DNA for the CDR3 is TGTGCCAGTCTCCTAGGGGGCAGCAATCAGCCCCAGCATTTT. It is translated as CASLLGGSNQPQHF.

V gene TRBV11-3 combines with J gene TRBJ1-5; D unresolved. Trimming cost V 5 bases and J 8 bases, with 13 bases left between them. The CDR3 loop spans 13 amino acids. Germline CDR1 reads SGHNT; CDR2 reads YENEEA. CDR3 nucleotides: TGTGCCAGCAGCCGTGAGCGTTCGGAGCCCCAGCATTTT. Translating gives CASSRERSEPQHF.